The 21 T cell receptor beta chains below all came from one sample that was sequenced in a study of glioma-infiltrating T cells after dendritic cell vaccination. Time point specified: after dendritic cell vaccination, including at tumor progression/relapse. This table comes from immunoSEQ multiplex PCR, and its TCRdb copy is limited to in-frame clones, with some not included. The sample yields about 99,000 clones, approximately 84% seen once. This specimen consisted of blood, obtained after dendritic cell vaccination. These receptors all come from a human donor with glioblastoma.

V usage is TRBV12-5 and J usage is TRBJ2-3; D gene uncertain. Germline V gene sequence: CDR1 LGHNT, CDR2 FRNRAP. Trimming pared 3 bases from V and 2 bases from J, leaving 12 bases between. The CDR3 consists of 15 residues. CDR3 region: CASGFGRSDTDTQYF. The CDR3 nucleotides are TGTGCTAGTGGTTTCGGCAGGTCCGACACAGATACGCAGTATTTT.

The chain uses TRBV5-1 and TRBJ1-3; tentatively, D is TRBD1 (6 bases). Germline values: CDR1 SGHRS, CDR2 YFSETQ. The CDR3 length is 14 residues. This chain's CDR3 is CASGGGSSGNTIYF. The CDR3 bases are TGCGCAAGCGGCGGGGGCAGCTCTGGAAACACCATATATTTT.

The chain uses TRBV6-5 and TRBJ2-1; 7 nucleotides match TRBD1. V dropped 0 bases and J dropped 10; count of bases not matched to a gene: 9. The CDR3 loop spans 15 amino acids. CDR1 MNHEY and CDR2 SVGAGI come from the germline V gene. Written as DNA, the CDR3 is TGTGCCAGCAGTTACTCAACGCACAACAGGGGAGAGCAGTTCTTC. Residues: CASSYSTHNRGEQFF.

This chain links TRBV25-1 with TRBJ2-7; weak D call: TRBD1 (5 bases). Germline V gene data show CDR1 as MGHDK and CDR2 as SYGVNS. The V end lost 4 bases, the J end lost 5 bases, and 18 bases lay between the germline ends. The CDR3 sequence is 15 residues long. The CDR3 spells CASSGMWTRGNEQYF. DNA of the CDR3: TGTGCCAGCAGTGGGATGTGGACAAGGGGAAACGAGCAGTACTTC.

The V and J genes are TRBV27 and TRBJ2-3; no firm D call. In germline, CDR1 is MNHEY, CDR2 SMNVEV (reference sequence). The CDR3 is 11 residues long. Trimming cost V 5 bases and J 6 bases, with 6 bases left between them. This chain's CDR3 is CASSERDTQYF. The CDR3 DNA is TGTGCCAGCAGTGAACGGGATACGCAGTATTTT.

This chain connects TRBV18 to TRBJ2-3; unclear D gene. The ends were cut back, 0 bases at V and 1 base at J, with 5 bases in the middle. CDR3 size: 14 residues. The germline CDR1 and CDR2 sequences are KGHSH and LQKENI. CDR3 DNA: TGTGCCAGCTCACCACCGGTAGGCACAGATACGCAGTATTTT. Protein product: CASSPPVGTDTQYF.

The rearrangement links TRBV7-9 to TRBJ1-1; 7 nucleotides match TRBD1. This CDR3 comprises 15 residues. Germline CDR1 SEHNR, CDR2 FQNEAQ (reference sequence). The J segment lost 0 bases and the V segment lost 5 bases, leaving 6 bases of the junction unmatched. CDR3 DNA: TGTGCCAGCAGCGAACTGACAGGGTTGAACACTGAAGCTTTCTTT. Protein sequence: CASSELTGLNTEAFF.

Written as DNA, the CDR3 is TGCGCCAGCAGTAGCGGGGGGCCCTCCTACAATGAGCAGTTCTTC. Its translation is CASSSGGPSYNEQFF. The rearrangement uses TRBV4-1 and TRBJ2-1, with 10 bases matching TRBD2. This CDR3 is 15 amino acids long. Germline loops: CDR1 MGHRA, CDR2 YSYEKL. J lost 0 bases, V lost 6 bases, and 2 bases had no gene match.

The chain links TRBV9 to TRBJ2-5; 11 bases map to TRBD1. The J segment lost 5 bases and the V segment lost 0 bases, leaving 9 bases of the junction unmatched. The CDR3 length is 17 residues. From germline, CDR1 is SGDLS and CDR2 YYNGEE. The CDR3: CASSVGARTGGEETQYF. The DNA of the CDR3 is TGTGCCAGCAGCGTAGGTGCGCGGACAGGGGGCGAGGAGACCCAGTACTTC.

The rearrangement joins TRBV27 to TRBJ1-1, with 11 bases lining up with TRBD1. The V segment lost 5 bases and the J segment 4 bases; nucleotides outside the gene matches: 6. The length of the CDR3 is 15 residues. From germline, CDR1 is MNHEY and CDR2 SMNVEV (reference sequence). CDR3 region: CASSPGQGATTEAFF. CDR3 nucleotides: TGTGCCAGCAGTCCCGGACAGGGGGCTACCACTGAAGCTTTCTTT.

The chain is built from TRBV7-8 and TRBJ2-7; 11 bases are shared with TRBD2. This CDR3 has 16 residues. CDR1 is SGHVS, CDR2 FQNEAQ, per germline. V gave up 5 bases and J gave up 3 bases; unmatched junction bases: 9. In DNA form, the CDR3 reads TGTGCCAGCAGCCTCCAGACTAGCGGGAATATCTACGAGCAGTACTTC. As protein: CASSLQTSGNIYEQYF.

V is TRBV11-2 and J is TRBJ2-7; TRBD2 matches 10 bases. The CDR3 has 15 amino acids. Germline V gives CDR1 SGHAT, CDR2 FQNNGV. With 1 base clipped from V and 5 bases from J, the junction kept 5 bases outside the gene matches. CDR3 DNA: TGTGCCAGCAGCTTAGCGCTAGCGGGAGTCAACGAGCAGTACTTC. Amino acid sequence: CASSLALAGVNEQYF.

This chain joins TRBV30 and TRBJ2-7; 7 nucleotides agree with TRBD1. The CDR3 loop spans 14 amino acids. Germline CDR1 GTSNPN, CDR2 SVGIG (reference sequence). V was clipped by 2 bases and J by 0 bases; unmatched bases: 4. CDR3 loop: CAWSITGDSYEQYF. CDR3 DNA sequence: TGTGCCTGGAGTATTACAGGGGACTCCTACGAGCAGTACTTC.

This chain connects TRBV5-4 to TRBJ1-6; D perhaps matches TRBD1 (5 bases). The CDR3 covers 15 residues. Germline V gene sequence: CDR1 SGHNT, CDR2 YYREEE (reference sequence). Trimming took 4 bases from V and 0 from J, leaving 8 bases between them. The CDR3 region is CASSRQSSYNSPLHF. The CDR3 DNA is TGTGCCAGCAGCCGACAGAGCTCCTATAATTCACCCCTCCACTTT.

This clone was detected only once. The V and J genes are TRBV6-5 and TRBJ1-5; no clear D gene. Germline V gene sequence: CDR1 MNHEY, CDR2 SVGAGI. CDR3 length: 14 amino acids. The V end lost 2 bases, the J end lost 2 bases, and 7 bases lay between the germline ends. The DNA for the CDR3 is TGTGCCAGCAGTTACGACGGGGGCAATCAGCCCCAGCATTTT. Translation gives CASSYDGGNQPQHF.

Concerning this clone: This CDR3 fails to terminate in the conserved phenylalanine or tryptophan, so it likely reflects a read error. No DNA is shown, since the ends of the CDR3 on it are uncertain; the CDR3 is the one TCRdb lists. The gene calls are TRBV2 and TRBJ2-3; the DNA was not used to check the table's D call, TRBD2. The CDR3 has 9 residues if both end residues are counted. CDR1 SNHLY and CDR2 FYNNEI come from the germline V gene. Here the CDR3 reads CASRGLVIS.

Here the CDR3 reads CASSKQGDTEAFF. The DNA for the CDR3 is TGTGCCAGCAGCAAGCAGGGTGATACTGAAGCTTTCTTT. V and J are TRBV9 and TRBJ1-1; TRBD1 is a possible D gene (5 bases). The V end was cut by 4 bases, the J end by 5 bases, with 12 bases between. The length of the CDR3 is 13 residues. Germline loops: CDR1 SGDLS, CDR2 YYNGEE.

This clone appeared a single time. The chain employs TRBV6-5 and TRBJ1-2; D is ambiguous. The germline CDR1 and CDR2 sequences are MNHEY and SVGAGI. This CDR3 contains 13 residues. Trimming took 4 bases from V and 8 from J, leaving 14 bases between them. The CDR3 region has the DNA TGTGCCAGCAGTTCAACACACCGAAAGGGCTACACCTTC. Its protein product is CASSSTHRKGYTF.

The rearrangement links TRBV25-1 to TRBJ1-1; TRBD1 matches at 7 bases. V trimming: 7 bases; J trimming: 3 bases; junction bases outside the gene matches: 5. This CDR3 is 13 amino acids long. Germline lookup yields CDR1 MGHDK and CDR2 SYGVNS. The CDR3 spells CASKGGFDTEAFF. The CDR3 DNA reads as TGTGCCAGCAAAGGGGGCTTTGACACTGAAGCTTTCTTT. Looking up the rest from reference TRBV25-1 and TRBJ1-1 gives the full variable domain: EADIYQTPRYLVIGTGKKITLECSQTMGHDKMYWYQQDPGMELHLIHYSYGVNSTEKGDLSSESTVSRIRTEHFPLTLESARPSHTSQYLCASKGGFDTEAFFGQGTRLTVV.

The CDR3 DNA sequence: TGTGCCAGCAGCTGGGGGCCCGGGAGGGATGCTCAAGAGACCCAGTACTTC. It specifies CASSWGPGRDAQETQYF. The rearrangement joins TRBV5-4 to TRBJ2-5; TRBD2 aligns across 8 bases. Germline V lookup: CDR1 SGHNT, CDR2 YYREEE (reference sequence). This CDR3 spans 17 amino acids. Trimming removed 3 bases from V and 2 bases from J; junction bases left unmatched: 12.

This chain links TRBV18 with TRBJ2-2; 8 bases agree with TRBD1. There are 14 residues in the CDR3. Trimming removed 8 bases from V and 5 bases from J; junction bases left unmatched: 7. Germline-derived CDR1 and CDR2 are KGHSH and LQKENI. The DNA for the CDR3 is TGTGCCAGCGCCAGGGGGCAGGATACCGGGGAGCTGTTTTTT. Translated: CASARGQDTGELFF.